What follows is one TCR beta chain and its context. The antigen is undetermined. The V gene lost 4 bases and the J gene lost 8 bases, with 15 bases spanning the gap. Germline V gene data show CDR1 as SGHKS and CDR2 as YYEKEE (reference sequence). This CDR3 is built from 13 residues. During the collection period, no donor immune events like infections were recorded. Method: immunoSEQ multiplex PCR; TCRdb's copy keeps in-frame clones and lacks some. The profile shows about 130,000 clones, 75% to 90% of them singletons. This sample stems from a study of identifying expanded T cells in peripheral blood. Study-wide points: Differentially abundant clones: roughly 1.2 between replicates, 15 to 17 at about 13 days, 19 to 20 at four.

This receptor was identified in a person aged 18-70 years in good health. The sequencing sample was made of blood. The chain carries TRBV5-5 and TRBJ1-2; D is ambiguous. The chain's CDR3 is CASSRLPGEGYTF. CDR3 sequence (DNA): TGTGCCAGCAGCCGCCTCCCGGGCGAGGGCTACACCTTC.